Below are 5 T cell receptor beta chains sequenced from a single sample in a study of blood T cell repertoires in COVID-19. Data came from immunoSEQ multiplex PCR; TCRdb stores just in-frame clones and leaves some out. The sample lists 100,000 to 150,000 clones, roughly four fifths occurring once. The sample was peripheral blood. Receptors were obtained from a human donor in a cohort sampled during active COVID-19.

V and J are TRBV4-1 and TRBJ2-7; TRBD2 aligns across 10 bases. Germline CDR1 is MGHRA and CDR2 is YSYEKL. The CDR3 loop spans 21 amino acids. V gave up 4 bases and J gave up 5 bases; unmatched junction bases: 26. In DNA, the CDR3 is TGCGCCAGCAGCCCCCCCCCGGGACAGTCACTCCCGGGACTAGCGCTGAACGAGCAGTACTTC. As protein: CASSPPPGQSLPGLALNEQYF.

This clone was picked up one time. The V gene is TRBV11-3, the J gene TRBJ2-3, with D possibly matching TRBD2 (7 bases). From germline, CDR1 is SGHNT and CDR2 YENEEA. V gave up 5 bases and J gave up 2 bases, with 14 bases separating them. CDR3 length: 15 amino acids. The DNA of the CDR3 is TGTGCCAGCAGCCCGAGGGGGGGGGCCACAGATACGCAGTATTTT. This codes for CASSPRGGATDTQYF.

The J gene is TRBJ1-1, the V gene TRBV29-1; tentatively, D is TRBD1 (6 bases). The CDR3 consists of 12 residues. Trimming left V 7 bases short and J 2 bases short, with 11 bases between. Germline CDR1 SQVTM, CDR2 ANQGSEA. The chain's CDR3 is CSGRQVNTEAFF. For the CDR3, the DNA is TGCAGCGGGAGACAGGTAAACACTGAAGCTTTCTTT.

V usage is TRBV11-2 and J usage is TRBJ2-5; 7 nucleotides align to TRBD2. This CDR3 has 16 residues. CDR1 is SGHAT and CDR2 is FQNNGV in the germline V gene. V lost 5 bases, J lost 5 bases, and 14 bases stayed unmatched. CDR3 loop: CASSGIMAGVGETQYF. CDR3 coding DNA: TGTGCCAGCAGCGGAATCATGGCGGGGGTTGGGGAGACCCAGTACTTC.

The rearrangement joins TRBV5-4 to TRBJ2-2, with TRBD1 matching 11 bases. The CDR3 is made up of 16 amino acids. The V gene's germline CDR1 is SGHNT and CDR2 YYREEE (reference sequence). V trimming: 4 bases; J trimming: 0 bases; junction bases outside the gene matches: 2. CDR3 sequence (DNA): TGTGCCAGCAGCACGGGACAGGGGGCGAACACCGGGGAGCTGTTTTTT. It specifies CASSTGQGANTGELFF.